These 27 T cell receptor beta chains came from one sample sequenced in a study of control samples from healthy donors and cancer patients. TCRdb's copy holds only in-frame clones and misses some; the assay was immunoSEQ multiplex PCR. The table has just over 150,000 clones, about 94% seen once. The sequenced sample was blood. These receptors were taken from a man aged 50 to 60 in good health.

The chain is built from TRBV30 and TRBJ2-2, with D perhaps matching TRBD1 or TRBD2 (6 bases each). V lost 1 base and J lost 4, with 13 bases in between. The germline CDR1 and CDR2 sequences are GTSNPN and SVGIG (reference sequence). CDR3 length: 15 residues. For the CDR3, the DNA is TGTGCCTGGAGTGAAGGGGGGCTTGGCACCGGGGAGCTGTTTTTT. Translated: CAWSEGGLGTGELFF. Full variable domain (outside the CDR3, taken from reference TRBV30 and TRBJ2-2): SQTIHQWPATLVQPVGSPLSLECTVEGTSNPNLYWYRQAAGRGLQLLFYSVGIGQISSEVPQNLSASRPQDRQFILSSKKLLLSDSGFYLCAWSEGGLGTGELFFGEGSRLTVL.

The chain recombines TRBV11-3 with TRBJ2-7; D might be TRBD1 (5 bases). Trimming removed 1 base at V and 3 bases at J, with 10 bases between. Germline V CDR1 and CDR2: SGHNT, YENEEA. This CDR3 comprises 14 residues. CDR3 sequence reads: CASSLGGRVYEQYF. DNA for the CDR3: TGTGCCAGCAGCTTAGGTGGCAGGGTCTACGAGCAGTACTTC.

The chain couples TRBV6-5 to TRBJ1-1; D call uncertain. The CDR3 has 14 residues. Germline loops: CDR1 MNHEY, CDR2 SVGAGI. Trimming removed 2 bases at V and 1 base at J, with 8 bases between. CDR3 region: CASSYLRENTEAFF. CDR3 in DNA: TGTGCCAGCAGTTACCTTAGGGAGAACACTGAAGCTTTCTTT.

The gene calls are TRBV7-3 and TRBJ2-3, with a weak D call TRBD1 (6 bases). Trimming stripped 6 bases from V and 4 bases from J, with 11 bases between. The CDR3 extends over 13 amino acids. CDR1 and CDR2 (germline): SGHTA, FQGTGA. This CDR3 reads CASRRDNSDTQYF. The CDR3 nucleotides are TGTGCCAGCAGAAGGGACAATTCAGATACGCAGTATTTT.

This clone appeared a single time. The chain links TRBV7-3 to TRBJ2-1, with TRBD2 matching over 10 bases. CDR1 is SGHTA and CDR2 is FQGTGA in the germline V gene. The ends lost 4 bases at V and 7 bases at J; junction bases unmatched: 4. CDR3 length: 14 residues. This CDR3 is CASSSTGLANEQFF. The CDR3 nucleotides read TGTGCCAGCAGCTCCACGGGACTAGCGAATGAGCAGTTCTTC.

This clone was recorded once. The genes are TRBV19 and TRBJ1-5; 9 bases align to TRBD1. The CDR3 length is 14 residues. Looked up from germline, CDR1 is LNHDA and CDR2 is SQIVND (reference sequence). V shed 5 bases and J 7 bases; nucleotides not matched to a gene: 6. The CDR3 DNA sequence: TGTGCCAGTAGTCTGGACAGGGGAGGGCAGCCCCAGCATTTT. It specifies CASSLDRGGQPQHF.

The J gene is TRBJ2-6, the V gene TRBV3-1 (or the pseudogene TRBV3-2), with D possibly TRBD2 on 5 matching bases. CDR1 and CDR2 from the germline V gene are LGHDT and YNNKEL (reference sequence). The CDR3 loop spans 16 amino acids. V lost 5 bases to trimming and J lost 1 base, with 12 bases between them. The CDR3 protein is CASSEGLGSGANVLTF. CDR3 sequence (DNA): TGTGCCAGCAGCGAAGGACTGGGGTCTGGGGCCAACGTCCTGACTTTC.

V gene TRBV21-1 combines with J gene TRBJ2-5; the table's D call TRBD2 went unverified against the DNA. TRBV21-1 is termed a pseudogene. This CDR3 is 15 amino acids long. CDR3 protein: CASSKVLTSGETQYF. CDR3 in DNA: TGTGCCAGCAGCAAAGTTCTGACTAGCGGAGAGACCCAGTACTTC.

The genes are TRBV19 and TRBJ1-4; 8 bases match TRBD1. The CDR3 is 15 residues long. V shed 5 bases and J 3 bases; nucleotides not matched to a gene: 5. CDR1 is LNHDA and CDR2 is SQIVND in the germline V gene (reference sequence). The CDR3 loop reads CASSFQGAANEKLFF. In nucleotides, the CDR3 is TGTGCCAGTAGTTTTCAGGGGGCGGCTAATGAAAAACTGTTTTTT.

This clone showed up just a few times. The genes are TRBV29-1 and TRBJ1-5; D remains unclear. The CDR3 length is 12 residues. CDR1 SQVTM and CDR2 ANQGSEA come from the germline V gene. V lost 7 bases, J lost 2 bases, and 9 bases lay in between. CDR3 amino acids: CSGGDGNQPQHF. CDR3 in DNA: TGCAGCGGGGGTGACGGCAATCAGCCCCAGCATTTT.

In DNA, the CDR3 is TGCGCCAGCAGCTTGGAGGCTAGCGGGAGAAAGACCCAGTACTTC. It codes for CASSLEASGRKTQYF. The V call is TRBV5-1, the J call TRBJ2-5, with 10 bases aligning to TRBD2. V shed 0 bases and J 6 bases; nucleotides not matched to a gene: 5. This CDR3 has 15 amino acids. Per germline, CDR1 SGHRS and CDR2 YFSETQ.

The chain carries TRBV19 and TRBJ2-5, with D possibly called TRBD1 or TRBD2 (5 bases each). V lost 3 bases and J lost 4, with 9 bases in between. Germline loops: CDR1 LNHDA, CDR2 SQIVND (reference sequence). This CDR3 contains 13 residues. CDR3 protein: CASSMGDPETQYF. The DNA for the CDR3 is TGTGCCAGTAGTATGGGGGACCCAGAGACCCAGTACTTC.

The V and J genes are TRBV19 and TRBJ2-1; perhaps TRBD1 as D (5 bases). CDR3 length: 13 amino acids. Germline V CDR1 and CDR2: LNHDA, SQIVND (reference sequence). Trimming removed 6 bases from V and 5 bases from J, with 11 bases in between. The DNA of the CDR3 is TGTGCCAGTAGACAGGATCGCCACAATGAGCAGTTCTTC. This sequence encodes CASRQDRHNEQFF.

This rearrangement joins TRBV6-6 to TRBJ2-3; a weak D match, TRBD2 (6 bases). The V and J ends lost 5 bases and 14 bases respectively, with 17 bases between them. The CDR3 contains 12 residues. From germline, CDR1 is MNHNY and CDR2 SVGAGI (reference sequence). In DNA form, the CDR3 reads TGTGCCAGCAGTCGAAGGGAGGAACTAGGGTATTTT. This gives the protein CASSRREELGYF.

This sequence joins TRBV5-1 and TRBJ2-7, with TRBD2 matching 11 bases. The V gene's germline CDR1 is SGHRS and CDR2 YFSETQ. Germline trimming cut 4 bases from V and 4 bases from J; bases unmatched to any gene: 16. This CDR3 is 18 amino acids long. This chain's CDR3 is CASSLGPTSGKPLYEQYF. CDR3 bases: TGCGCCAGCAGCCTAGGACCGACTAGCGGGAAACCTCTTTACGAGCAGTACTTC.

This sequence joins TRBV19 and TRBJ2-7; the match to TRBD1 covers 8 bases. This CDR3 has 14 residues. CDR1 LNHDA and CDR2 SQIVND come from the germline V gene (reference sequence). Losses at the gene ends were 6 bases for V and 4 bases for J; bases not matched to a gene: 8. The CDR3 sequence is CASRPTGGSYEQYF. The CDR3 region has the DNA TGTGCCAGTAGACCCACAGGGGGTAGTTACGAGCAGTACTTC.

The chain has TRBV3-1 (or the pseudogene TRBV3-2) and TRBJ2-2; possibly TRBD2 for D (6 bases). V was shortened by 0 bases and J by 2 bases, with 13 bases between the two germline ends. The germline V gene encodes CDR1 LGHDT and CDR2 YNNKEL (reference sequence). The CDR3 is 17 amino acids. The CDR3, as DNA: TGTGCCAGCAGCCAAGAGGGATTAGCGGTTAACACCGGGGAGCTGTTTTTT. Protein product: CASSQEGLAVNTGELFF.

This chain connects TRBV10-3 to TRBJ1-1; no definite D call. V was cut by 3 bases and J by 4 bases, with 15 bases left in between. The CDR3 extends over 15 amino acids. Germline CDR1 is ENHRY and CDR2 is SYGVKD. The DNA of the CDR3 is TGTGCCATCAGTGAACCCCTTGGGGTTGGCACTGAAGCTTTCTTT. Its protein is CAISEPLGVGTEAFF.

The rearrangement links TRBV2 to TRBJ2-7; D is unclear. Germline V lookup: CDR1 SNHLY, CDR2 FYNNEI. Trimming took off 1 base at V and 2 bases at J, with 9 bases between the two ends. The CDR3 covers 14 residues. The CDR3 is CASSEGPPTYEQYF. DNA for the CDR3: TGTGCCAGCAGTGAAGGACCCCCTACCTACGAGCAGTACTTC.

Remarks on this clone: Germline and junction disagree at one end, which may indicate a read error. The rearrangement joins TRBV7-7 to TRBJ2-3; D call uncertain. There are 14 residues in the CDR3. Germline CDR1 reads SSHAT; CDR2 reads FNYEAQ (reference sequence). Here the CDR3 reads CASSSPGEADTQYF. The CDR3 bases are TGTGCTAGCAGCTCCCCTGGCGAGGCAGATACGCAGTATTTT.

This chain connects TRBV15 to TRBJ2-2; TRBD1 aligns across 8 bases. The CDR3 is 19 residues long. Germline trimming cut 3 bases from V and 0 bases from J; bases unmatched to any gene: 12. Per germline, CDR1 LNHNV and CDR2 YYDKDF (reference sequence). The chain's CDR3 is CATSSERTGRPTNTGELFF. For the CDR3, the DNA is TGTGCCACCAGCAGCGAACGGACAGGGAGGCCCACGAACACCGGGGAGCTGTTTTTT.

In nucleotides, the CDR3 is TGTGCCAGCAGCGCCTCCGGGACTAGGTCCGGGGAGCTGTTTTTT. Protein: CASSASGTRSGELFF. V and J are TRBV9 and TRBJ2-2, with 8 bases aligning to TRBD2. Trimming cost V 3 bases and J 6 bases; bases outside gene matches: 7. Germline-derived CDR1 and CDR2 are SGDLS and YYNGEE. This CDR3 comprises 15 residues.

This chain joins TRBV28 and TRBJ2-1, with D unclear. The CDR3 sequence is 16 residues long. The V end was cut by 3 bases, the J end by 1 base, with 13 bases between. CDR1 and CDR2 from the germline V gene are MDHEN and SYDVKM. DNA for the CDR3: TGTGCCAGCAGTTTTTCGAGCGCGATATCCTACAATGAGCAGTTCTTC. Encoded protein: CASSFSSAISYNEQFF.

The rearrangement joins TRBV6-5 to TRBJ2-5; the D is unclear. V was pared by 0 bases and J by 7 bases, with 15 bases between. The CDR3 totals 15 residues. Germline CDR1 is MNHEY and CDR2 is SVGAGI. The CDR3 nucleotides are TGTGCCAGCAGTTACTCGGTGACTTGGGAAGGGACCCAGTACTTC. It yields the protein CASSYSVTWEGTQYF.

V usage is TRBV5-8 and J usage is TRBJ2-4, with 7 bases fitting TRBD2. V lost 1 base, J lost 6 bases, and 1 base stayed unmatched. The CDR3 extends over 13 amino acids. Per the germline V gene, CDR1 is SGHTS and CDR2 is YDEGEE. In nucleotides, the CDR3 is TGTGCCAGCAGCTTGCCGGGGGGAAACATTCAGTACTTC. Amino acids: CASSLPGGNIQYF.

The rearrangement uses TRBV4-2 and TRBJ2-7; no firm D call. Germline assignment: CDR1 LGHNA and CDR2 YNFKEQ. V was shortened by 0 bases and J by 3 bases, with 9 bases between the two germline ends. This CDR3 region has 14 residues. The CDR3 region has the DNA TGTGCCAGCAGCCAAGATCGGACCTTCTACGAGCAGTACTTC. Translation gives CASSQDRTFYEQYF.

This clone was detected once. The J gene is TRBJ1-1, the V gene TRBV3-1 (or the pseudogene TRBV3-2); 12 bases are shared with TRBD1. CDR1 and CDR2 (germline): LGHDT, YNNKEL (reference sequence). Trimming took 4 bases from V and 2 from J; bases not matched to a gene: 5. This CDR3 has 16 amino acids. The CDR3, as DNA: TGTGCCAGCAGCCGGGACAGGGGGCACCTTAACACTGAAGCTTTCTTT. Translation gives CASSRDRGHLNTEAFF.